One T cell receptor beta chain is described in this entry. Its antigen is unknown. The data originate from a study of cytotoxic CD8 clonotypes in ibrutinib-treated CLL. General observations from the study: At ibrutinib response, clonality increased, and at progression it declined back toward baseline.

Clones were read by immunoSEQ multiplex PCR, and TCRdb kept only the in-frame ones, dropping some. The table records 300,000 to 400,000 clones, roughly 70% of them present only once. The CDR3 is 13 amino acids. Trimming cost V 7 bases and J 0 bases; bases outside gene matches: 2. Germline V gene data show CDR1 as MDHEN and CDR2 as SYDVKM. The clonotype comes from a human donor with chronic lymphocytic leukemia. Sequenced material: PBMCs, taken after 36 months of ibrutinib treatment. The chain links TRBV28 to TRBJ2-7; TRBD1 aligns across 8 bases. The CDR3, as DNA: TGTGCCAGCACTACAGGGGGCTCCTACGAGCAGTACTTC. It is translated as CASTTGGSYEQYF.